This T cell receptor (beta chain) came from a study of T cell repertoires in cytomegalovirus infection (dated by TCRdb to the late 2010s). About the study as a whole: Donor HLA type was relevant to the analysis, as public TCR beta signatures indicated carriage of CMV infection together with the matching HLA type.

After removal of 10 bases from V and 7 bases from J, the junction retains 12 bases not matched to a gene. From the germline V gene, CDR1 is MDHEN and CDR2 is SYDVKM. The CDR3 numbers 15 residues from cysteine through phenylalanine. Only CDR3 DNA is held: 45 bases, read in frame from base 1. Turning to this clonotype: No antigen is known for it. Base-call qualities are not available, and no considerably larger clone is one nucleotide away.

This sample was sequenced with an Illumina HiSeq 1500. TCRdb redid the processing of the public reads, applying fastp at Q25 and MiXCR, and retained in-frame beta chains. All rows with the same CDR3 protein become a single entry with the most common DNA and genes. A total of under 200,000 distinct CDR3 sequences appear in this sample, about a sixth of them only once. The ten most abundant clones make up around 20% of the sample. The paper's findings and limits, for the study overall: Carriers of CMV infection plus the relevant HLA type were discriminated by the cumulative frequency of public TCR beta family members in the study cohort and in an independent approximately 360-donor cohort. The ex vivo response was dominated by HLA-C-restricted CMV-specific TCR beta clonotypes, which also provided the single most frequent clonotype in two of eight donors.

This clonotype was sampled from a human donor in good health (CMV status not recorded). Some clones in this sample may be carry-over from other donors' samples. Material: CD8+ T cells from PBMCs. The rearrangement combines TRBV28 with TRBJ2-7; TRBD2 agrees with 14 junctional bases. For the CDR3, the sequence is CATRIGTSGGQEQYF. The DNA reads TGTGCCACCCGCATAGGGACTAGCGGGGGTCAAGAGCAGTACTTC.